This T cell receptor beta chain was captured in a study of blood T cell repertoires in COVID-19. Only in-frame clones appear in the TCRdb table, and some are missing; sequencing was by immunoSEQ multiplex PCR. In the table there are over 40,000 clones, about 92% of which are singletons. Material for sequencing was peripheral blood. The receptor was derived from a human donor in a cohort sampled during active COVID-19.

The CDR3 nucleotides are TGCAGCGTTGCGACAGATAGCAATCAGCCCCAGCATTTT. Protein: CSVATDSNQPQHF. The rearrangement joins TRBV29-1 to TRBJ1-5; D is possibly TRBD1 (5 bases). This CDR3 has 13 amino acids. CDR1 is SQVTM and CDR2 is ANQGSEA in the germline V gene. V dropped 4 bases and J dropped 0 bases, with 7 bases sitting between them.